This T cell receptor (beta chain) was recovered during a study of blood T cell repertoires in COVID-19. Overall study context: Sites across the United States, Italy and Spain contributed samples from acute and convalescent COVID-19. T cells, B-cell-depleted T cells, or PBMCs provided the cDNA or gDNA that served as material.

The CDR3 contains 13 residues. The germline gives CDR1 KGHDR, CDR2 SFDVKD. With V trimmed by 6 bases and J by 5 bases, 4 bases remained unmatched. Original processing notes: Reference gene primer amplification yielded estimated nucleated cell counts. The table came from immunoSEQ multiplex PCR; TCRdb's copy has only in-frame clones and leaves some out. V and J calls and clone size are given by that table; D and trimming were obtained from the DNA. Found here are approximately 170,000 clones, 83% of them singletons; the top ten hold over 2%. The sequenced material came from peripheral blood. The sequence was obtained from a woman older than 75 with acute or convalescent COVID-19. The rearrangement links TRBV24-1 to TRBJ1-1, with 8 positions matching TRBD1. The CDR3 is CATSSRQGTEAFF. The CDR3 nucleotides are TGTGCCACCAGTTCACGACAGGGGACTGAAGCTTTCTTT.